The 13 T cell receptor beta chains below were found in one sample sequenced in a study of CD8 T cells in ankylosing spondylitis. Findings and caveats of the study: It appeared that ankylosing spondylitis blood was characterized by a TCR beta motif of several highly homologous variants.

These receptors have no identified antigens. MiXCR, applied by TCRdb to the 5' RACE reads, yields one record per CDR3 protein. The sample lists about 340,000 distinct CDR3 sequences, roughly 8% occurring once. Sequencing used blood, either unsorted or a sorted T cell fraction (not recorded which). The receptors were gathered from a male donor with ankylosing spondylitis.

This clonotype was detected ten times or more. The V and J genes are TRBV6-2 or TRBV6-3 and TRBJ1-4; 9 bases fit TRBD1. CDR3 size: 14 residues. Germline V CDR1 and CDR2: MNHEY, SVGEGT. V trimming: 6 bases; J trimming: 7 bases; junction bases outside the gene matches: 6. This CDR3 is CASRKTGGSEKLFF. As DNA, the CDR3 is TGTGCCAGCAGAAAAACAGGGGGCAGTGAAAAACTGTTTTTT.

This clonotype came up a few times. The chain recombines TRBV11-2 with TRBJ2-3; 7 bases line up with TRBD1. Germline assignment: CDR1 SGHAT and CDR2 FQNNGV. J gave up 0 bases and V 5 bases, and 5 bases lay outside the gene matches. The CDR3 has 15 amino acids. The CDR3: CASSAGQASTDTQYF. CDR3 DNA sequence: TGTGCCAGCAGCGCCGGACAGGCTAGCACAGATACGCAGTATTTT.

This clonotype was observed a handful of times. The chain links TRBV5-4 to TRBJ2-5, with D possibly matching TRBD1 (6 bases). Looked up from germline, CDR1 is SGHNT and CDR2 is YYREEE (reference sequence). Trimming cost V 4 bases and J 1 base, with 11 bases left between them. The CDR3 is 14 amino acids. CDR3 amino acids: CASSIAGVQETQYF. In DNA form, the CDR3 reads TGTGCCAGCAGCATAGCAGGGGTCCAAGAGACCCAGTACTTC. Looking up the rest from reference TRBV5-4 and TRBJ2-5 gives the full variable domain: ETGVTQSPTHLIKTRGQQVTLRCSSQSGHNTVSWYQQALGQGPQFIFQYYREEENGRGNFPPRFSGLQFPNYSSELNVNALELDDSALYLCASSIAGVQETQYFGPGTRLLVL.

This clonotype came up many times. The V call is TRBV12-3 or TRBV12-4, the J call TRBJ2-1; the D gene is possibly TRBD2 (6 bases). The CDR3 loop spans 15 amino acids. With 2 bases removed from V and 7 bases from J, the gap between germline ends came to 15 bases. The CDR3 DNA reads as TGTGCCAGCAGTTTACCTGTCCGGGGGTCAAATGAGCAGTTCTTC. Its protein is CASSLPVRGSNEQFF.

The sample holds a few counts of this clonotype. This chain connects TRBV3-1 to TRBJ2-1; D remains ambiguous. Germline V lookup: CDR1 LGHDT, CDR2 YNNKEL (reference sequence). Trimming shortened V by 4 bases and J by 4 bases, and 8 bases separated the two germline ends. The CDR3 totals 13 residues. As DNA, the CDR3 is TGTGCCAGCAGCCCGCTCGATTACAATGAGCAGTTCTTC. Encoded protein: CASSPLDYNEQFF.

At least ten counts were recorded for this clonotype. The chain is built from TRBV29-1 and TRBJ2-5; 7 bases agree with TRBD2. Germline CDR1 is SQVTM and CDR2 is ANQGSEA. The CDR3 loop spans 12 amino acids. The V and J ends lost 6 bases and 5 bases, in that order; junction bases with no gene match: 6. The CDR3 coding sequence is TGCAGCGTCCCGGTGCGGGAGGAGACCCAGTACTTC. Protein product: CSVPVREETQYF.

The V and J genes are TRBV25-1 and TRBJ2-7; tentatively, D is TRBD2 (6 bases). Per germline, CDR1 MGHDK and CDR2 SYGVNS. Trimming removed 6 bases at V and 4 bases at J, with 7 bases between. CDR3 length: 11 residues. The CDR3 sequence is CASRTSYEQYF. Written as DNA, the CDR3 is TGTGCCAGCAGGACTAGTTACGAGCAGTACTTC.

The chain is built from TRBV11-2 and TRBJ2-2, with 7 bases fitting TRBD2. The germline CDR1 and CDR2 sequences are SGHAT and FQNNGV. The V segment lost 2 bases and the J segment 7 bases; nucleotides outside the gene matches: 7. This CDR3 has 15 residues. The CDR3 DNA reads TGTGCCAGCAGCTTAAGCGGGAAGGAAGGCGGGGAGCTGTTTTTT. Encoded protein: CASSLSGKEGGELFF.

In this sample, this clonotype turned up a few times. The chain carries TRBV12-3 or TRBV12-4 and TRBJ1-3, with D perhaps matching TRBD1 (5 bases). V was shortened by 7 bases and J by 3 bases, with 13 bases between the two germline ends. This CDR3 region has 14 residues. The CDR3 is CASTFARVGNTIYF. DNA for the CDR3: TGTGCCAGCACCTTTGCCAGGGTTGGAAACACCATATATTTT.

This clonotype was detected ten times or more. The chain links TRBV25-1 to TRBJ1-1; D remains unclear. The CDR3 is 12 residues long. The V and J ends lost 4 bases and 1 base respectively, with 4 bases between them. The V gene's germline CDR1 is MGHDK and CDR2 SYGVNS. CDR3 in DNA: TGTGCCAGCAGTGTGGGGAACACTGAAGCTTTCTTT. Its protein product is CASSVGNTEAFF.

This clonotype was recorded many times. V is TRBV12-3 or TRBV12-4 and J is TRBJ2-1; D unclear. The CDR3 has 15 residues. The V and J ends lost 2 bases and 2 bases respectively, with 10 bases between them. CDR3 DNA: TGTGCCAGCAGTTTAACCCCTCTTACCTACAATGAGCAGTTCTTC. This gives the protein CASSLTPLTYNEQFF.

This clonotype was observed a few times. V gene TRBV7-2 combines with J gene TRBJ2-1; D remains unclear. V shed 2 bases and J shed 9 bases, with 14 bases lying between them. Germline V gives CDR1 SGHTA, CDR2 FQGNSA. The CDR3 sequence is 14 residues long. CDR3: CASSLLSGVGEQFF. The CDR3 coding sequence is TGTGCCAGCAGCTTACTATCTGGGGTCGGTGAGCAGTTCTTC.

This clonotype was seen many times. J is TRBJ1-5 and V is TRBV5-1; D ambiguous. The CDR3 covers 15 residues. Germline-derived CDR1 and CDR2 are SGHRS and YFSETQ. Trimming stripped 1 base from V and 6 bases from J, with 14 bases between. The CDR3 nucleotides read TGCGCCAGCAGCTTGATTCCCGAATCCAGTCAGCCCCAGCATTTT. It translates to CASSLIPESSQPQHF.